The present TCR beta chain was sequenced within a study of Ad26.COV2.S vaccination and SARS-CoV-2 variants. Data came from immunoSEQ multiplex PCR; TCRdb stores just in-frame clones and leaves some out. The table records about 350,000 clones, around 88% of them present only once. On this clone: Its specificity is unknown.

Overall study results and limits: Reportedly, spike-specific CD8+ and CD4+ T cell responses achieved substantial breadth once vaccination had taken place.

The sample's treatment: over 15 received Ad26.COV2.S at low or high dose, single or two shots; about five received placebo; per-sample allocation not given. Vaccine and placebo recipients were sampled on day 63 after the first injection. V was clipped by 0 bases and J by 0 bases, with 10 bases between them. The CDR3 runs to 16 residues. The germline V gene has CDR1 SGDLS and CDR2 YYNGEE. The origin of this receptor is a person aged 18-60 years who received the Ad26.COV2.S COVID-19 vaccine or a placebo. The V call is TRBV9, the J call TRBJ2-1; D possibly corresponds to TRBD2 (5 bases). The sequenced sample was peripheral blood, obtained in a trial of Ad26.COV2.S vaccine versus placebo. The CDR3 DNA reads TGTGCCAGCAGCGTAGATCCGGGGAGCTCCTACAATGAGCAGTTCTTC. It codes for CASSVDPGSSYNEQFF.